The 20 T cell receptor beta chains in this list originate from one sample, sequenced in a study of blood T cell repertoires in COVID-19. TCRdb's copy holds only in-frame clones and misses some; the assay was immunoSEQ multiplex PCR. Here the sample spans 130,000 to 150,000 clones, around 87% being singletons. Sequenced input: PBMCs or T cells enriched from blood (not recorded which). These receptors all come from a man in his fifties or sixties who had recovered from COVID-19.

CDR3 in amino acids: CASMSLGYEQYF. The CDR3 DNA is TGTGCCAGCATGTCCCTAGGTTACGAGCAGTACTTC. The chain carries TRBV28 and TRBJ2-7; D gene ambiguous. Trimming stripped 7 bases from V and 4 bases from J, with 11 bases between. The CDR3 consists of 12 residues. Germline V gene sequence: CDR1 MDHEN, CDR2 SYDVKM.

The V gene is TRBV12-5, the J gene TRBJ1-1; 8 nucleotides line up with TRBD1. The J segment lost 3 bases and the V segment lost 6 bases, leaving 9 bases of the junction unmatched. Germline CDR1 LGHNT, CDR2 FRNRAP. This CDR3 is 15 amino acids long. The CDR3 DNA reads as TGTGCTAGTGGATCTATCCGGACAGGGTACACTGAAGCTTTCTTT. This encodes CASGSIRTGYTEAFF. Full variable domain (rest looked up from reference TRBV12-5 and TRBJ1-1): DARVTQTPRHKVTEMGQEVTMRCQPILGHNTVFWYRQTMMQGLELLAYFRNRAPLDDSGMPKDRFSAEMPDATLATLKIQPSEPRDSAVYFCASGSIRTGYTEAFFGQGTRLTVV.

V usage is TRBV2 and J usage is TRBJ2-7; D may be TRBD1 (5 bases). The CDR3 extends over 13 amino acids. Germline V gene data show CDR1 as SNHLY and CDR2 as FYNNEI. Deletions cut 3 bases from V and 0 bases from J, with 6 bases between. CDR3 DNA sequence: TGTGCCAGCAGTGAGACAGCCTCCTACGAGCAGTACTTC. It is translated as CASSETASYEQYF.

The chain couples TRBV2 to TRBJ2-1, with D uncertain. Germline assignment: CDR1 SNHLY and CDR2 FYNNEI. This CDR3 is 11 amino acids long. V was cut by 5 bases and J by 3 bases, with 2 bases left in between. DNA for the CDR3: TGTGCCAGCAGTTACTACAATGAGCAGTTCTTC. Translated: CASSYYNEQFF.

This clone was seen a single time. Here the CDR3 DNA reads TGTGCCAGCAGCCTAATCGGACAGGGGGCAGGGGAGACCCAGTACTTC. Its translation is CASSLIGQGAGETQYF. The J gene is TRBJ2-5, the V gene TRBV27; 11 bases align to TRBD1. Trimming cost V 6 bases and J 5 bases; bases outside gene matches: 11. The CDR3 is 16 amino acids. Germline V gives CDR1 MNHEY, CDR2 SMNVEV (reference sequence).

The CDR3 DNA sequence: TGTGCCACCAGCAGAGGAGGTCTCTTGGCTAATGAAAAACTGTTTTTT. Translating gives CATSRGGLLANEKLFF. The rearrangement uses TRBV15 and TRBJ1-4; D remains ambiguous. Trimming cost V 1 base and J 3 bases, with 12 bases left between them. This CDR3 region has 16 residues. Germline V gene sequence: CDR1 LNHNV, CDR2 YYDKDF (reference sequence).

In its sample, this clone was seen once. This chain joins TRBV7-3 and TRBJ2-7, with D maybe TRBD1 (7 bases). CDR3 length: 15 residues. Per the germline V gene, CDR1 is SGHTA and CDR2 is FQGTGA. V lost 0 bases and J lost 0, with 9 bases in between. The CDR3 DNA sequence: TGTGCCAGCAGCTTAACCAGGGGGGCCTCCTACGAGCAGTACTTC. This codes for CASSLTRGASYEQYF.

J is TRBJ1-2 and V is TRBV3-1 (or the pseudogene TRBV3-2), with 7 bases lining up with TRBD1. The trim removed 2 bases at V and 2 bases at J, leaving 5 bases unmatched. There are 15 residues in the CDR3. CDR1 is LGHDT, CDR2 YNNKEL, per germline (reference sequence). The CDR3 is CASSQTVTGNYGYTF. The CDR3 DNA reads TGTGCCAGCAGCCAAACCGTGACAGGGAACTATGGCTACACCTTC.

The V gene is TRBV29-1, the J gene TRBJ1-4; 9 bases fit TRBD1. Trimming took 7 bases from V and 4 from J; bases not matched to a gene: 4. This CDR3 spans 13 amino acids. Germline values: CDR1 SQVTM, CDR2 ANQGSEA. The CDR3 loop is CSAETGGNEKLFF. CDR3 DNA: TGCAGCGCCGAGACAGGGGGTAATGAAAAACTGTTTTTT.

In nucleotides, the CDR3 is TGTGCCAGCAGCCCGGGACACCTAACTAACTATGGCTACACCTTC. Protein sequence: CASSPGHLTNYGYTF. The chain joins TRBV28 to TRBJ1-2; D perhaps matches TRBD1 (6 bases). The CDR3 has 15 amino acids. Trimming took off 6 bases at V and 0 bases at J, with 14 bases between the two ends. In germline, CDR1 is MDHEN, CDR2 SYDVKM.

The chain is built from TRBV7-9 and TRBJ1-5; 7 bases are a match to TRBD1. In germline, CDR1 is SEHNR, CDR2 FQNEAQ (reference sequence). Trimming at V came to 3 bases and at J to 8 bases, leaving 4 bases not matched to a gene. The CDR3 contains 13 residues. For the CDR3, the DNA is TGTGCCAGCAGCTTGACAGGGCGGGAGCCCCAGCATTTT. It yields the protein CASSLTGREPQHF.

The chain links TRBV7-9 to TRBJ1-1; weak D call: TRBD1 (5 bases). V was shortened by 3 bases and J by 1 base, with 9 bases between the two germline ends. Germline CDR1 and CDR2: SEHNR and FQNEAQ (reference sequence). This CDR3 contains 14 residues. The CDR3 loop is CASSFKGSNTEAFF. For the CDR3, the DNA is TGTGCCAGCAGCTTCAAGGGGTCGAACACTGAAGCTTTCTTT.

This rearrangement joins TRBV12-3 or TRBV12-4 to TRBJ2-7; the D gene is possibly TRBD1 (6 bases). Trimming cost V 7 bases and J 12 bases, with 19 bases left between them. CDR3 length equals 12 residues. The CDR3 is CASNLDSLRLYF. The CDR3 nucleotides read TGTGCCAGCAACCTGGACAGTCTAAGACTGTACTTC.

This rearrangement joins TRBV6-5 to TRBJ1-2; TRBD1 is a possible D gene (5 bases). Germline V gives CDR1 MNHEY, CDR2 SVGAGI. The CDR3 length is 15 residues. V was shortened by 2 bases and J by 0 bases, with 10 bases between the two germline ends. The CDR3, as DNA: TGTGCCAGCAGTTACACTACAGGATCTAACTATGGCTACACCTTC. It codes for CASSYTTGSNYGYTF.

CDR3 sequence: CASRGGEVVSEKLFF. CDR3 sequence (DNA): TGCGCCAGCAGGGGGGGGGAGGTTGTCAGTGAAAAACTGTTTTTT. The rearrangement joins TRBV10-1 to TRBJ1-4; TRBD1 is a possible D gene (5 bases). Trimming pared 6 bases from V and 7 bases from J, leaving 18 bases between. The CDR3 runs to 15 residues. In germline, CDR1 is WNHNN, CDR2 SYGVQD (reference sequence).

The chain links TRBV18 to TRBJ2-2, with TRBD1 identical over 7 bases. Per germline, CDR1 KGHSH and CDR2 LQKENI. The CDR3 is made up of 15 amino acids. After removal of 4 bases from V and 0 bases from J, the junction contained 2 bases not matched to a gene. The CDR3 DNA reads as TGTGCCAGCTCACTACAGGGGACGAACACCGGGGAGCTGTTTTTT. Its protein product is CASSLQGTNTGELFF.

The chain's CDR3 is CASGRGVHNEQFF. DNA for the CDR3: TGTGCCAGCGGACGGGGGGTACACAATGAGCAGTTCTTC. The V call is TRBV6-6, the J call TRBJ2-1; 7 bases fit TRBD2. The length of the CDR3 is 13 residues. V lost 8 bases and J lost 5; bases outside the gene matches: 6. Germline lookup yields CDR1 MNHNY and CDR2 SVGAGI (reference sequence).

The J gene is TRBJ2-3, the V gene TRBV13; D gene ambiguous. Trimming pared 5 bases from V and 1 base from J, leaving 10 bases between. The germline V gene encodes CDR1 PRHDT and CDR2 FYEKMQ (reference sequence). The CDR3 runs to 14 residues. This CDR3 reads CASSLGQGTDTQYF. CDR3 DNA sequence: TGTGCCAGCAGCCTCGGCCAGGGCACAGATACGCAGTATTTT.

The chain carries TRBV5-1 and TRBJ1-3; D remains ambiguous. V dropped 4 bases and J dropped 2 bases, with 13 bases sitting between them. The CDR3 covers 15 residues. The germline V gene has CDR1 SGHRS and CDR2 YFSETQ. CDR3 sequence (DNA): TGCGCCAGCAGCCCGGAGGTTTCTGCTGGAAACACCATATATTTT. Its translation: CASSPEVSAGNTIYF.

The genes are TRBV19 and TRBJ2-1; 9 bases match TRBD1. Trimming removed 8 bases from V and 4 bases from J; junction bases left unmatched: 9. The CDR3 sequence is 15 residues long. Looked up from germline, CDR1 is LNHDA and CDR2 is SQIVND (reference sequence). The CDR3, as DNA: TGTGCCAGTCGTAGAAGGGACAGGGAATACAATGAGCAGTTCTTC. Encoded protein: CASRRRDREYNEQFF.